These 24 T cell receptor beta chains were all obtained from the same sample, sequenced in a study of cytomegalovirus exposure and HLA in healthy donors. PCR amplification relied on 60 Vbeta primers (plus 13 Jbeta primers). Assay used: immunoSEQ multiplex PCR; TCRdb lists only in-frame clones, some missing. The table includes around 130,000 clones, less than 85% detected once. The sample comprised PBMCs. All receptors derive from a male donor in good health and CMV-seronegative.

The chain recombines TRBV15 with TRBJ2-2, with D perhaps TRBD2 (7 bases). V was pared by 5 bases and J by 5 bases, with 15 bases between. CDR1 is LNHNV, CDR2 YYDKDF, per germline (reference sequence). The length of the CDR3 is 15 residues. CDR3 in DNA: TGTGCCACCAGCGGGGGGGGCAGGGATACCGGGGAGCTGTTTTTT. It is translated as CATSGGGRDTGELFF.

This clone was detected only a few times. This sequence joins TRBV15 and TRBJ1-1; TRBD1 is a possible D gene (5 bases). The V gene's germline CDR1 is LNHNV and CDR2 YYDKDF (reference sequence). The ends were cut back, 0 bases at V and 3 bases at J, with 17 bases in the middle. The CDR3 is made up of 17 amino acids. The chain's CDR3 is CATSRDYQGMADTEAFF. CDR3 sequence (DNA): TGTGCCACCAGCAGAGATTATCAGGGCATGGCGGACACTGAAGCTTTCTTT.

The V and J genes are TRBV27 and TRBJ2-7; D may be TRBD2 (5 bases). With 3 bases removed from V and 0 bases from J, the gap between germline ends came to 15 bases. Germline V gene lookup returns CDR1 MNHEY and CDR2 SMNVEV (reference sequence). The CDR3 totals 16 residues. CDR3: CASSFSSGGVSYEQYF. The DNA of the CDR3 is TGTGCCAGCAGTTTCTCGAGCGGCGGCGTCTCCTACGAGCAGTACTTC.

This chain joins TRBV28 and TRBJ2-3, with a weak D call TRBD2 (7 bases). CDR1 is MDHEN, CDR2 SYDVKM, per germline. The CDR3 sequence is 15 residues long. Trimming stripped 6 bases from V and 6 bases from J, with 19 bases between. This chain's CDR3 is CASSSSGPRGDTQYF. The CDR3 nucleotides are TGTGCCAGCAGCTCTAGCGGACCTAGGGGGGATACGCAGTATTTT.

This chain connects TRBV6-6 to TRBJ1-5, with a weak D call TRBD1 (6 bases). Germline CDR1 MNHNY, CDR2 SVGAGI (reference sequence). Trimming removed 6 bases at V and 7 bases at J, with 16 bases between. The CDR3 extends over 14 amino acids. DNA for the CDR3: TGTGCCAGCAGCCTACCCACAGGGAACCAGCCCCAGCATTTT. It translates to CASSLPTGNQPQHF.

This clone has only a few counts. The chain uses TRBV7-8 and TRBJ2-1, with D maybe TRBD1 (6 bases). This CDR3 region has 15 residues. Germline CDR1 SGHVS, CDR2 FQNEAQ. The ends were cut back, 5 bases at V and 6 bases at J, with 17 bases in the middle. Here the CDR3 reads CASSVGAVFTNEQFF. DNA for the CDR3: TGTGCCAGCAGCGTGGGGGCGGTTTTTACCAATGAGCAGTTCTTC.

V and J are TRBV7-2 and TRBJ1-5; D is perhaps TRBD1 (6 bases). CDR1 is SGHTA and CDR2 is FQGNSA in the germline V gene. V was clipped by 2 bases and J by 2 bases, with 10 bases between them. CDR3 length: 15 residues. CDR3 protein: CASSLQGMGNQPQHF. CDR3 nucleotide sequence: TGTGCCAGCAGCTTACAGGGGATGGGCAATCAGCCCCAGCATTTT. Variable domain in full (rest from reference TRBV7-2 and TRBJ1-5): GAGVSQSPSNKVTEKGKDVELRCDPISGHTALYWYRQSLGQGLEFLIYFQGNSAPDKSGLPSDRFSAERTGGSVSTLTIQRTQQEDSAVYLCASSLQGMGNQPQHFGDGTRLSIL.

The genes are TRBV2 and TRBJ2-7, with D tentatively TRBD2 (6 bases). The CDR3 extends over 16 amino acids. Per the germline V gene, CDR1 is SNHLY and CDR2 is FYNNEI. With 1 base removed from V and 3 bases from J, the gap between germline ends came to 16 bases. The CDR3 coding sequence is TGTGCCAGCAGTGAAGGCGGGGACCAACCCTTCTACGAGCAGTACTTC. This translates into CASSEGGDQPFYEQYF.

The rearrangement joins TRBV25-1 to TRBJ1-1, with D perhaps matching TRBD1 (6 bases). This CDR3 contains 14 residues. V lost 3 bases, J lost 1 base, and 9 bases lay in between. Germline V gives CDR1 MGHDK, CDR2 SYGVNS. The CDR3 is CASSDGGRNTEAFF. The CDR3 DNA reads as TGTGCCAGCAGTGATGGGGGCCGGAACACTGAAGCTTTCTTT. The full variable domain, rest sourced from reference TRBV25-1 and TRBJ1-1, is EADIYQTPRYLVIGTGKKITLECSQTMGHDKMYWYQQDPGMELHLIHYSYGVNSTEKGDLSSESTVSRIRTEHFPLTLESARPSHTSQYLCASSDGGRNTEAFFGQGTRLTVV.

V usage is TRBV29-1 and J usage is TRBJ2-7; 11 positions agree with TRBD1. The CDR3 is 13 amino acids. Trimming removed 7 bases from V and 4 bases from J; junction bases left unmatched: 6. Germline CDR1 and CDR2: SQVTM and ANQGSEA. The CDR3 nucleotides are TGCAGCGGCGCGGACAGGGGGCGGTACGAGCAGTACTTC. Translation gives CSGADRGRYEQYF.

CDR3 sequence (DNA): TGTGCCAGCAGTTTACGTAGATACACTGAAGCTTTCTTT. This codes for CASSLRRYTEAFF. V is TRBV28 and J is TRBJ1-1; D gene unclear. V was trimmed by 2 bases and J by 3 bases, leaving 7 bases between them. The length of the CDR3 is 13 residues. Germline CDR1 is MDHEN and CDR2 is SYDVKM.

V is TRBV28 and J is TRBJ1-3; D ambiguous. The germline gives CDR1 MDHEN, CDR2 SYDVKM. The CDR3 runs 14 residues. Trimming took 3 bases from V and 4 from J, leaving 10 bases between them. The CDR3 bases are TGTGCCAGCAGTTTTTGGCGGGCGGGAAACACCATATATTTT. This sequence encodes CASSFWRAGNTIYF.

V usage is TRBV7-9 and J usage is TRBJ1-1, with 9 bases matching TRBD1. J gave up 6 bases and V 7 bases, and 6 bases lay outside the gene matches. CDR1 is SEHNR and CDR2 is FQNEAQ in the germline V gene (reference sequence). The CDR3 runs to 13 residues. In DNA, the CDR3 is TGTGCCAGCAACGACAGGGGGGGTCCTGAAGCTTTCTTT. Protein: CASNDRGGPEAFF.

The chain couples TRBV14 to TRBJ1-5; D is perhaps TRBD1 (5 bases). The CDR3 runs to 14 residues. Trimming took off 1 base at V and 7 bases at J, with 11 bases between the two ends. CDR1 is SGHDN and CDR2 is FVKESK in the germline V gene. The CDR3 spells CASSQGAGGQPQHF. For the CDR3, the DNA is TGTGCCAGCAGCCAAGGCGCGGGGGGACAGCCCCAGCATTTT. Complete variable domain (other parts from reference TRBV14 and TRBJ1-5): EAGVTQFPSHSVIEKGQTVTLRCDPISGHDNLYWYRRVMGKEIKFLLHFVKESKQDESGMPNNRFLAERTGGTYSTLKVQPAELEDSGVYFCASSQGAGGQPQHFGDGTRLSIL.

The chain combines TRBV7-9 with TRBJ2-3; 7 bases align to TRBD1. This CDR3 is built from 15 residues. Germline-derived CDR1 and CDR2 are SEHNR and FQNEAQ (reference sequence). With V trimmed by 4 bases and J by 5 bases, 9 bases remained unmatched. CDR3 sequence: CASSWSGTDRDTQYF. CDR3 sequence (DNA): TGTGCCAGCAGCTGGTCCGGGACAGACCGAGATACGCAGTATTTT.

The V and J genes are TRBV29-1 and TRBJ2-7, with TRBD1 matching over 9 bases. J lost 2 bases, V lost 6 bases, and 8 bases had no gene match. Germline V gene data show CDR1 as SQVTM and CDR2 as ANQGSEA. CDR3 length equals 14 residues. The CDR3 DNA reads TGCAGCGTGGCAGGGGGGACAGGGCCCTACGAGCAGTACTTC. This translates into CSVAGGTGPYEQYF.

This sequence joins TRBV14 and TRBJ2-7; TRBD1 agrees at 8 bases. The germline V gene encodes CDR1 SGHDN and CDR2 FVKESK. This CDR3 has 14 residues. V gave up 5 bases and J gave up 2 bases; unmatched junction bases: 5. The CDR3 loop reads CASSGGTGTYEQYF. The DNA for the CDR3 is TGTGCCAGCAGCGGGGGGACAGGCACCTACGAGCAGTACTTC. Drawing the rest from reference TRBV14 and TRBJ2-7, the complete variable domain is EAGVTQFPSHSVIEKGQTVTLRCDPISGHDNLYWYRRVMGKEIKFLLHFVKESKQDESGMPNNRFLAERTGGTYSTLKVQPAELEDSGVYFCASSGGTGTYEQYFGPGTRLTVT.

This clone has just a few counts. V usage is TRBV19 and J usage is TRBJ1-2, with unresolved D. There are 15 residues in the CDR3. Between the trimmed V and J ends, which lost 3 bases and 0 bases, there was a span of 11 bases. Germline V gene lookup returns CDR1 LNHDA and CDR2 SQIVND (reference sequence). The CDR3, as DNA: TGTGCCAGTAGTATGGCCCCTACAGCTAACTATGGCTACACCTTC. It translates to CASSMAPTANYGYTF.

The rearrangement uses TRBV7-2 and TRBJ2-7; 11 bases are a match to TRBD2. The CDR3 covers 17 residues. Germline V lookup: CDR1 SGHTA, CDR2 FQGNSA. Unmatched junction bases numbered 12, after V lost 4 bases and J lost 4 bases. The CDR3 is CASSSSFGSSGGYEQYF. The CDR3 coding sequence is TGTGCCAGCAGCTCCTCTTTCGGGTCTAGCGGGGGGTACGAGCAGTACTTC.

V and J are TRBV5-1 and TRBJ1-6, with D possibly matching TRBD1 (5 bases). V was pared by 0 bases and J by 8 bases, with 9 bases between. Looked up from germline, CDR1 is SGHRS and CDR2 is YFSETQ. This CDR3 has 14 residues. The CDR3 region is CASSLVAGHSPLHF. The CDR3, as DNA: TGCGCCAGCAGCTTGGTGGCAGGGCATTCACCCCTCCACTTT.

J is TRBJ1-1 and V is TRBV11-2; 8 bases fit TRBD1. This CDR3 is built from 14 residues. Germline V gives CDR1 SGHAT, CDR2 FQNNGV. After removal of 5 bases from V and 11 bases from J, the junction contained 13 bases not matched to a gene. The CDR3: CASSQQGGSGGAFF. In nucleotides, the CDR3 is TGTGCCAGCAGCCAACAGGGGGGCTCTGGGGGCGCTTTCTTT.

V and J are TRBV6-1 and TRBJ2-7; no reliable D call. V was shortened by 5 bases and J by 3 bases, with 5 bases between the two germline ends. The germline V gene has CDR1 MNHNS and CDR2 SASEGT. The CDR3 spans 11 residues. CDR3 sequence (DNA): TGTGCCAGCAGTATCCTCTACGAGCAGTACTTC. It codes for CASSILYEQYF.

Comments on this clone: The junction and the germline gene differ at one end; a read error may be behind it. This sequence joins TRBV4-1 and TRBJ2-5; 7 nucleotides align to TRBD1. CDR3 size: 16 residues. Germline CDR1 is MGHRA and CDR2 is YSYEKL. The CDR3 coding sequence is TGCGCCAGCAGCCAAGCTTCCGGACAGGCCCAAGAGACCCGGTACTTC. This codes for CASSQASGQAQETRYF.

The J gene is TRBJ2-5, the V gene TRBV15; the match to TRBD2 covers 10 bases. V was pared by 3 bases and J by 1 base, with 5 bases of the junction left unmatched. The CDR3 totals 16 residues. Germline V gives CDR1 LNHNV, CDR2 YYDKDF (reference sequence). The CDR3 coding sequence is TGTGCCACCAGCAGCCGGACTAGCGGAGGCCAAGAGACCCAGTACTTC. It translates to CATSSRTSGGQETQYF. Full variable domain (rest looked up from reference TRBV15 and TRBJ2-5): DAMVIQNPRYQVTQFGKPVTLSCSQTLNHNVMYWYQQKSSQAPKLLFHYYDKDFNNEADTPDNFQSRRPNTSFCFLDIRSPGLGDTAMYLCATSSRTSGGQETQYFGPGTRLLVL.